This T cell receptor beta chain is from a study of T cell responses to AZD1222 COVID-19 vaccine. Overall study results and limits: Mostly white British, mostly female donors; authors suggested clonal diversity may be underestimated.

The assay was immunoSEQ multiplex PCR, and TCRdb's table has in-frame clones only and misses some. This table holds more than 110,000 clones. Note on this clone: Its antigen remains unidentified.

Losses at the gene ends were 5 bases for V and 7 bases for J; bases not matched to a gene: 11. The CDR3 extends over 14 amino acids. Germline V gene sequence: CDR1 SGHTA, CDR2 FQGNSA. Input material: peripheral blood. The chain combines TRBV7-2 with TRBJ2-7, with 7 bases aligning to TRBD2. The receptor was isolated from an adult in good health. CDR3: CASSHHGGGIEQYF. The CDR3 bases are TGTGCCAGCAGCCACCATGGGGGGGGTATAGAGCAGTACTTC.